This T cell receptor (beta chain) was retrieved from a study of a mutant IDH1 vaccine in newly diagnosed glioma. Across the whole study: Averaging about 37 years of age, treated patients were approximately 60% male and roughly 40% female. Study-wide results and limits: Of the patients, less than 95% had vaccine-induced immune responses.

Clones were sequenced by immunoSEQ multiplex PCR, and TCRdb holds only the in-frame ones, with some missing. Altogether roughly 68,000 clones are present, 70% to 80% being singletons, with the ten largest covering approximately 8%. Specified time point: baseline, week 1 (first vaccination visit). Indicated treatment: pre-vaccination baseline after standard-of-care therapy. Donors had new WHO grade 3 or 4 IDH1-mutant, ATRX-lost astrocytomas. This clone was seen only a few times. Its antigen is unknown. CDR1 and CDR2 from the germline V gene are LGHNA and YSLEER. The V gene end was trimmed by 0 bases and the J gene end by 3 bases; junction bases not matched to a gene: 7. CDR3 length: 16 amino acids.

This TCR was sampled from a middle-aged man with glioma. V usage is TRBV4-3 and J usage is TRBJ1-2; 7 bases are shared with TRBD1. This specimen was PBMCs, taken from a glioma patient treated with radiotherapy, temozolomide or both. In nucleotides, the CDR3 is TGCGCCAGCAGCCAAGATCCAGGGGGAATTGACTATGGCTACACCTTC. Translating gives CASSQDPGGIDYGYTF.